The 2 T cell receptor beta chains listed next were all sequenced from one sample in a study of vaccination effects on CD4 cells after COVID-19. Sequencing used immunoSEQ multiplex PCR; TCRdb keeps in-frame clones, though not all of them. The repertoire includes 20,000 to 25,000 clones, roughly 79% of them detected once, and about 5.3% sits in the top ten. ViraFEST used viral peptide pools to expand antigen-specific CD4+ T cells before sequencing. An approximately nine-day culture period preceded the isolation of CD4+ T cells. Vaccination of participants consisted of two doses of either the BNT162b2 or mRNA-1273 vaccine. Antigens of these TCRs are unknown. This material consisted of CD4+ T cells from PBMCs cultured with SARS-CoV-2 spike peptides, taken after COVID-19 vaccination. The receptors stem from a human donor who received a COVID-19 vaccine. Some clones in this sample may be carry-over from other donors' samples.

This chain uses TRBV24-1 with TRBJ2-6, with 11 positions matching TRBD1. This CDR3 is built from 18 residues. With V trimmed by 4 bases and J by 3 bases, 7 bases remained unmatched. Germline V lookup: CDR1 KGHDR, CDR2 SFDVKD. The CDR3 nucleotides read TGTGCCACCAGTGAAACCGGGACAGGGGGACTTGGGGCCAACGTCCTGACTTTC. It encodes CATSETGTGGLGANVLTF.

The chain combines TRBV7-2 with TRBJ2-7; 7 bases fit TRBD1. CDR1 is SGHTA and CDR2 is FQGNSA in the germline V gene. With V trimmed by 1 base and J by 1 base, 4 bases remained unmatched. This CDR3 region has 15 residues. In DNA, the CDR3 is TGTGCCAGCAGCTTAGTAGGGGGCCGGTCCTACGAGCAGTACGTC. This encodes CASSLVGGRSYEQYV.